The present TCR beta chain was sequenced within a study of CD8+ T cells in alopecia areata (dated by TCRdb to the late 2010s). Regarding the research as a whole: Treated patients were enrolled in an open-label pilot trial of oral tofacitinib at 5 to 10 mg twice daily for moderate-to-severe alopecia areata. Patients received tofacitinib for 6 to 18 months and were then followed off drug for 6 months to check for delayed response and recurrence. For the treated patients, the SALT score, which quantifies what percentage of scalp surface area is affected, served as the measure of disease severity. The study used high-throughput TCRbeta sequencing to examine T cell clonal expansion in alopecia areata, in both the C3H/HeJ mouse model and human patients. On the human side, TCRbeta sequencing was run on scalp tissue and on sorted CD4+ and CD8+ peripheral blood T cells from healthy controls and from alopecia areata patients with either patchy or totalis/universalis disease. Patients on tofacitinib were biopsied at baseline and after 4 and 24 weeks of treatment, and several of the patients also had a later scalp biopsy. Scalp clonality was compared among normal scalp (n=4), patchy alopecia areata scalp (n=8), and alopecia totalis/universalis scalp (n=8). RNA came from the PAXgene miRNA kit for fixed scalp, the miRNeasy kit for PBMCs, and the RNeasy kit for mouse skin. TCRbeta CDR3 regions were amplified by immunoSEQ multiplex PCR using 35 Vbeta forward and 13 Jbeta reverse primers. The paper as a whole reports these results and caveats: Shared TCR sequences between patients were less evident than in mice, which may be partly attributable to HLA diversity in the patient population. Because the treated cohort was small and had just a single nonresponder, larger studies are needed to establish links between baseline CD8+ expansion and response. Scalp TCR repertoire analysis is complicated because resident alphabeta T cells in normal human skin are also sequenced, whereas mouse skin is dominated by gammadelta T cells. With tofacitinib, both scalp clonality and the number of expanded CD8+ clones among the top 100 scalp clones went down significantly. During tofacitinib treatment, many expanded lesional clones remained in scalp and blood, and this persistence may partly explain relapse after treatment is stopped. Higher clonality and more expanded CD8+ clones were observed in lesional scalp than in normal scalp, particularly in alopecia totalis/universalis, a finding suggestive of antigenic drive.

The time point label, as the study defines it: about 25 weeks on oral tofacitinib. What this sample's treatment or condition label stands for: oral pan-JAK inhibitor, 5-10 mg twice daily. Peripheral blood and lesional scalp punch biopsies were obtained from patients with alopecia areata. After PBMCs were isolated by density centrifugation and stained for CD3, CD4 and CD8, a FACSAria was used to sort CD4+ and CD8+ T cells. Libraries were built with the immunoSEQ multiplex PCR assay. RNA was extracted from all samples and reverse transcribed into cDNA as template for TCR sequencing. SuperScript III was used to make first-strand cDNA, primed with a 2:1 mix of oligo-dT and random hexamers. A synthetic immune receptor repertoire was used to gauge amplification bias, and whatever bias remained was removed computationally. The paper's processing steps were these. Raw reads were preprocessed to remove errors, and CDR3 was defined according to IMGT conventions as the region from the conserved cysteine to phenylalanine. Clonality was computed as 1 minus the Shannon entropy, with the entropy normalized by log2 of the number of productive unique TCRs. CD4 or CD8 identity of scalp clones was inferred by cross-referencing scalp TCRbeta sequences with sorted blood CD4 and CD8 repertoires. Not all clones reach the TCRdb copy of this immuneACCESS table, which keeps in-frame sequences only. Checked studies attribute under half of the gap to unresolved V genes and leave the rest unexplained. V, J and clone size are taken as reported in that table, and D and trimming were inferred from the DNA itself. The sample table records roughly 120,000 clones; roughly 50% of these occur just once. The ten largest clonotypes hold roughly 3.5% of the sample.

Turning to this clone: It has no known antigen specificity. No base quality values were provided; no much bigger clone lies one nucleotide off.

The germline V gene encodes CDR1 SEHNR and CDR2 FQNEAQ (reference sequence). The germline V end is reduced by 2 bases and the J end by 4 bases; junction bases left unmatched: 4. Including the terminal cysteine and phenylalanine, the CDR3 comprises 15 residues. Only the CDR3 DNA is retained, 45 bases long and in frame from the first base. The rearranged segments are TRBV7-9 and TRBJ2-1; 8 middle bases align to TRBD2. The source was CD4+ T cells sorted from blood, collected at week 24, from a patient treated with tofacitinib. This sequence was found in a human donor with alopecia areata. The nucleotide sequence reads as follows: TGTGCCAGCAGCTTAACCCTAGCGGGTTACAATGAGCAGTTCTTC. This translates into CASSLTLAGYNEQFF. With the portions outside the CDR3 filled from the reference TRBV7-9 and TRBJ2-1 genes, the complete variable region becomes DTGVSQNPRHKITKRGQNVTFRCDPISEHNRLYWYRQTLGQGPEFLTYFQNEAQLEKSRLLSDRFSAERPKGSFSTLEIQRTEQGDSAMYLCASSLTLAGYNEQFFGPGTRLTVL.